One sample yielded the 30 T cell receptor beta chains listed below, sequenced in a study of cytomegalovirus exposure and HLA in healthy donors. 13 Jbeta primers and 60 Vbeta primers were used for the PCR. Data came from immunoSEQ multiplex PCR; TCRdb stores just in-frame clones and leaves some out. The sample data list about 210,000 clones. Sequencing was carried out using PBMCs. These receptors all stem from a woman aged 30 to 39 in good health and CMV-seropositive.

This chain connects TRBV6-1 to TRBJ2-7; perhaps TRBD2 as D (5 bases). The germline V gene has CDR1 MNHNS and CDR2 SASEGT. Trimming took 8 bases from V and 2 from J, leaving 13 bases between them. The CDR3 is made up of 13 amino acids. In nucleotides, the CDR3 is TGTGCCAGCCGGGAACCTACCCCCTACGAGCAGTACTTC. Amino acid sequence: CASREPTPYEQYF.

The V gene is TRBV19, the J gene TRBJ2-5; perhaps TRBD2 as D (5 bases). Trimming shortened V by 5 bases and J by 2 bases, and 15 bases separated the two germline ends. Germline CDR1 reads LNHDA; CDR2 reads SQIVND (reference sequence). There are 15 residues in the CDR3. The CDR3 protein is CASSGLRAEQETQYF. CDR3 DNA: TGTGCCAGTAGTGGACTTAGGGCAGAGCAAGAGACCCAGTACTTC.

The chain recombines TRBV7-9 with TRBJ2-5; 12 bases map to TRBD2. CDR3 size: 16 residues. Germline CDR1 SEHNR, CDR2 FQNEAQ (reference sequence). The J segment lost 1 base and the V segment lost 4 bases, leaving 4 bases of the junction unmatched. CDR3 DNA sequence: TGTGCCAGCAGCTCCGGGACTAGCGGGCTCCAAGAGACCCAGTACTTC. Protein product: CASSSGTSGLQETQYF.

CDR3 residues: CASSTPAGYNTGELFF. The CDR3 DNA reads TGTGCCAGTAGTACCCCTGCGGGTTACAACACCGGGGAGCTGTTTTTT. The V gene is TRBV19, the J gene TRBJ2-2; possibly TRBD2 for D (5 bases). The CDR3 is 16 residues long. Looked up from germline, CDR1 is LNHDA and CDR2 is SQIVND (reference sequence). With 4 bases removed from V and 2 bases from J, the gap between germline ends came to 14 bases.

The chain employs TRBV29-1 and TRBJ2-7; possible D gene TRBD1, 5 bases. The CDR3 has 13 residues. Trimming removed 6 bases from V and 6 bases from J, with 18 bases in between. Germline loops: CDR1 SQVTM, CDR2 ANQGSEA. In DNA form, the CDR3 reads TGCAGCGTCGAGAGGCAGGGAAACGGCGAGCAGTACTTC. It yields the protein CSVERQGNGEQYF.

The CDR3 sequence: CASSRGQAPEAFF. CDR3 coding DNA: TGTGCCAGTAGTAGGGGACAGGCGCCCGAAGCTTTCTTT. V usage is TRBV19 and J usage is TRBJ1-1, with 8 nucleotides matching TRBD1. V shed 4 bases, J shed 8 bases, and the junction held 6 bases outside the gene matches. CDR3 length: 13 amino acids. CDR1 is LNHDA and CDR2 is SQIVND in the germline V gene (reference sequence).

V is TRBV29-1 and J is TRBJ2-2; a weak D match, TRBD1 (6 bases). V was pared by 0 bases and J by 2 bases, with 13 bases between. The germline gives CDR1 SQVTM, CDR2 ANQGSEA. The length of the CDR3 is 16 residues. CDR3: CSVEDRVRGNTGELFF. The CDR3 DNA reads as TGCAGCGTTGAAGATAGGGTCAGGGGCAACACCGGGGAGCTGTTTTTT.

The chain couples TRBV6-5 to TRBJ2-3; the D gene is possibly TRBD2 (5 bases). Germline-derived CDR1 and CDR2 are MNHEY and SVGAGI. Between the trimmed V and J ends, which lost 6 bases and 0 bases, there was a span of 10 bases. The CDR3 has 14 residues. CDR3 loop: CASRQTGSTDTQYF. The DNA for the CDR3 is TGTGCCAGCAGACAGACGGGGAGCACAGATACGCAGTATTTT.

The chain links TRBV7-2 to TRBJ2-7; 8 bases agree with TRBD2. Germline loops: CDR1 SGHTA, CDR2 FQGNSA. CDR3 length: 17 amino acids. V dropped 0 bases and J dropped 3; count of bases not matched to a gene: 10. The CDR3 DNA is TGTGCCAGCAGCTTAGCTACCCCTGCGCGGGAGGTCTACGAGCAGTACTTC. The encoded protein is CASSLATPAREVYEQYF.

V usage is TRBV15 and J usage is TRBJ1-1; tentative D call: TRBD1 (5 bases). In germline, CDR1 is LNHNV, CDR2 YYDKDF (reference sequence). The V end lost 0 bases, the J end lost 4 bases, and 12 bases lay between the germline ends. The CDR3 runs 15 residues. CDR3: CATSRDGGGITEAFF. CDR3 sequence (DNA): TGTGCCACCAGCAGAGATGGGGGGGGTATCACTGAAGCTTTCTTT.

V usage is TRBV5-4 and J usage is TRBJ2-1, with 8 bases fitting TRBD1. Looked up from germline, CDR1 is SGHNT and CDR2 is YYREEE (reference sequence). This CDR3 comprises 15 residues. The V gene end was trimmed by 4 bases and the J gene end by 8 bases; junction bases not matched to a gene: 11. CDR3 sequence (DNA): TGTGCCAGCAGCCCGGGTGGACAGGGTCGGGATGAGCAGTTCTTC. This encodes CASSPGGQGRDEQFF.

The rearrangement uses TRBV5-1 and TRBJ1-3; possible D gene TRBD1, 5 bases. V lost 1 base and J 4 bases, leaving 12 bases between the germline ends. There are 15 residues in the CDR3. Germline lookup yields CDR1 SGHRS and CDR2 YFSETQ. The CDR3 loop reads CASSLPQGSGNTIYF. The CDR3 DNA reads TGCGCCAGCAGCTTGCCTCAGGGTAGCGGAAACACCATATATTTT.

DNA of the CDR3: TGTGCCAGCAGCTTGACAGGGGCGAGTACTGAAGCTTTCTTT. Translated: CASSLTGASTEAFF. This chain links TRBV27 with TRBJ1-1; TRBD1 agrees at 8 bases. This CDR3 is built from 14 residues. The V and J ends lost 6 bases and 5 bases, in that order; junction bases with no gene match: 8. Germline lookup yields CDR1 MNHEY and CDR2 SMNVEV (reference sequence).

The chain links TRBV19 to TRBJ1-5; 8 nucleotides line up with TRBD1. V lost 4 bases and J lost 1; bases outside the gene matches: 9. Germline CDR1 is LNHDA and CDR2 is SQIVND (reference sequence). The CDR3 length is 17 residues. The CDR3 sequence: CASSTRGQEKSNQPQHF. In DNA, the CDR3 is TGTGCCAGTAGTACGAGGGGACAGGAAAAAAGCAATCAGCCCCAGCATTTT.

The chain has TRBV13 and TRBJ1-6; D not resolved. CDR1 and CDR2 (germline): PRHDT, FYEKMQ (reference sequence). The CDR3 contains 17 residues. The V end lost 2 bases, the J end lost 7 bases, and 18 bases lay between the germline ends. As DNA, the CDR3 is TGTGCCAGCAGCTTATTAGGTCGTGGGGAGGTGAATTCACCCCTCCACTTT. It encodes CASSLLGRGEVNSPLHF.

This chain uses TRBV11-2 with TRBJ2-3, with TRBD2 as a possible D gene (5 bases). CDR1 and CDR2 from the germline V gene are SGHAT and FQNNGV. This CDR3 has 16 amino acids. Trimming pared 1 base from V and 2 bases from J, leaving 13 bases between. In DNA, the CDR3 is TGTGCCAGCAGCTTAGGGGCTAGCCGGGACACAGATACGCAGTATTTT. This gives the protein CASSLGASRDTDTQYF.

J is TRBJ2-7 and V is TRBV7-8; D perhaps matches TRBD2 (5 bases). This CDR3 is built from 14 residues. Trimming left V 8 bases short and J 2 bases short, with 16 bases between. Per the germline V gene, CDR1 is SGHVS and CDR2 is FQNEAQ. The CDR3 region is CASERRGSAYEQYF. The CDR3 DNA follows: TGTGCCAGCGAACGTCGAGGGTCCGCCTACGAGCAGTACTTC. Full variable domain (rest looked up from reference TRBV7-8 and TRBJ2-7): GAGVSQSPRYKVAKRGQDVALRCDPISGHVSLFWYQQALGQGPEFLTYFQNEAQLDKSGLPSDRFFAERPEGSVSTLKIQRTQQEDSAVYLCASERRGSAYEQYFGPGTRLTVT.

The chain uses TRBV18 and TRBJ2-7, with D tentatively TRBD1 (6 bases). CDR1 is KGHSH, CDR2 LQKENI, per germline. CDR3 length equals 15 residues. V lost 2 bases and J lost 2, with 13 bases in between. Here the CDR3 reads CASSPNREIAYEQYF. CDR3 nucleotide sequence: TGTGCCAGCTCACCAAACAGGGAAATCGCCTACGAGCAGTACTTC.

This chain joins TRBV19 and TRBJ1-1; D is ambiguous. V lost 4 bases to trimming and J lost 8 bases, with 8 bases between them. Per the germline V gene, CDR1 is LNHDA and CDR2 is SQIVND (reference sequence). The CDR3 consists of 11 residues. CDR3 protein: CASSRLTEAFF. The CDR3 DNA is TGTGCCAGTAGTAGGCTTACCGAAGCTTTCTTT.

The chain is built from TRBV7-9 and TRBJ2-7, with D possibly being TRBD1 (5 bases). From germline, CDR1 is SEHNR and CDR2 FQNEAQ (reference sequence). The CDR3 spans 12 residues. Trimming took 5 bases from V and 6 from J, leaving 11 bases between them. The CDR3 region has the DNA TGTGCCAGCAGCGCCTCAGGGTCCGAGCAGTACTTC. Translated: CASSASGSEQYF.

The V and J genes are TRBV9 and TRBJ1-1; a possible D gene is TRBD1 (5 bases). The germline CDR1 and CDR2 sequences are SGDLS and YYNGEE. The V end was cut by 0 bases, the J end by 0 bases, with 6 bases between. The CDR3 covers 14 residues. The CDR3 spells CASSVGQMNTEAFF. As DNA, the CDR3 is TGTGCCAGCAGCGTAGGACAGATGAACACTGAAGCTTTCTTT.

CDR3 DNA: TGTGCCAGTAGTAAGGGAGACAGGGGCCACGAGCAGTACTTC. Translation: CASSKGDRGHEQYF. The chain is built from TRBV19 and TRBJ2-7; the match to TRBD1 covers 8 bases. The V and J ends lost 4 bases and 5 bases, in that order; junction bases with no gene match: 7. Germline V gene lookup returns CDR1 LNHDA and CDR2 SQIVND (reference sequence). The CDR3 runs 14 residues.

The chain carries TRBV19 and TRBJ1-2; D possibly corresponds to TRBD1 (6 bases). Germline CDR1 LNHDA, CDR2 SQIVND (reference sequence). The CDR3 extends over 14 amino acids. V was cut by 4 bases and J by 1 base, with 10 bases left in between. CDR3 sequence (DNA): TGTGCCAGTAGTAAAGGGACAAGTAACTATGGCTACACCTTC. This translates into CASSKGTSNYGYTF. The full variable domain, completed using reference TRBV19 and TRBJ1-2, is DGGITQSPKYLFRKEGQNVTLSCEQNLNHDAMYWYRQDPGQGLRLIYYSQIVNDFQKGDIAEGYSVSREKKESFPLTVTSAQKNPTAFYLCASSKGTSNYGYTFGSGTRLTVV.

This chain links TRBV2 with TRBJ1-3; D is uncertain. The ends were cut back, 5 bases at V and 3 bases at J, with 11 bases in the middle. The CDR3 has 14 amino acids. Germline V gene lookup returns CDR1 SNHLY and CDR2 FYNNEI. CDR3 amino acids: CASSPAVRGNTIYF. The CDR3 bases are TGTGCCAGCAGTCCCGCGGTTCGTGGAAACACCATATATTTT.

The CDR3 bases are TGTGCCAGCAGCGAACGGGGTGCAACTAATGAAAAACTGTTTTTT. This sequence encodes CASSERGATNEKLFF. The rearrangement joins TRBV7-2 to TRBJ1-4; D uncertain. Germline V gene sequence: CDR1 SGHTA, CDR2 FQGNSA. V dropped 5 bases and J dropped 0 bases, with 10 bases sitting between them. The CDR3 extends over 15 amino acids.

The J gene is TRBJ2-5, the V gene TRBV28; 7 bases align to TRBD1. V was clipped by 6 bases and J by 4 bases; unmatched bases: 5. CDR3 length equals 13 residues. The V gene's germline CDR1 is MDHEN and CDR2 SYDVKM. The CDR3 region is CASRGRGLETQYF. The DNA of the CDR3 is TGTGCCAGCAGGGGCAGGGGGTTAGAGACCCAGTACTTC.

The chain joins TRBV7-6 to TRBJ2-7, with D perhaps TRBD1 (6 bases). The CDR3 is made up of 13 amino acids. Per the germline V gene, CDR1 is SGHVS and CDR2 is FNYEAQ. The germline V and J ends were trimmed by 1 base and 7 bases, with 11 bases remaining between them. The CDR3 loop is CASSLGQGREQYF. CDR3 sequence (DNA): TGTGCCAGCAGCTTAGGGCAGGGGCGAGAGCAGTACTTC. Variable domain in full (rest from reference TRBV7-6 and TRBJ2-7): GAGVSQSPRYKVTKRGQDVALRCDPISGHVSLYWYRQALGQGPEFLTYFNYEAQQDKSGLPNDRFSAERPEGSISTLTIQRTEQRDSAMYRCASSLGQGREQYFGPGTRLTVT.

The CDR3 DNA reads as TGTGCCAGCAGCGTAGCGGGGGGTGGGACTGAAGCTTTCTTT. This translates into CASSVAGGGTEAFF. This chain uses TRBV9 with TRBJ1-1, with a possible D match to TRBD1 (5 bases). This CDR3 contains 14 residues. Between the trimmed V and J ends, which lost 0 bases and 5 bases, there was a span of 11 bases. The V gene's germline CDR1 is SGDLS and CDR2 YYNGEE.

The chain is built from TRBV18 and TRBJ1-5; D possibly corresponds to TRBD1 (5 bases). Germline V lookup: CDR1 KGHSH, CDR2 LQKENI. The CDR3 extends over 15 amino acids. Trimming shortened V by 1 base and J by 6 bases, and 13 bases separated the two germline ends. The CDR3 here is CASSPQGKVGQPQHF. The DNA for the CDR3 is TGTGCCAGCTCACCACAGGGGAAAGTGGGTCAGCCCCAGCATTTT.

This chain uses TRBV1 with TRBJ1-1. TRBV1 is shown as a pseudogene. CDR3 length equals 19 residues. The CDR3 region is CTSSQTPWGREVVNTEAFF. In DNA, the CDR3 is TGCACCAGCAGCCAAACCCCGTGGGGCAGGGAGGTCGTGAACACTGAAGCTTTCTTT.